This TCR beta chain was retrieved from a study of response to subunit inactivated influenza vaccine. The study's findings and limits: It was the authors' suggestion that each seasonal influenza vaccination recruits few new T cells.

The V gene end was trimmed by 3 bases and the J gene end by 0 bases; junction bases not matched to a gene: 7. The length of the CDR3 is 16 residues. The germline CDR1 and CDR2 sequences are DFQATT and SNEGSKA (reference sequence). TCRdb called the RT-PCR reads again in MiXCR, with one record for every CDR3 protein. The data contain 650,000 to 800,000 distinct CDR3 sequences, 11% to 15% of them seen just once; the ten biggest clones take up approximately 6.5%. With regard to this clonotype: Its antigen is currently unknown.

The origin of this receptor is a man in his fifties or sixties who received an inactivated influenza vaccine. The chain couples TRBV20-1 to TRBJ2-3; 9 nucleotides match TRBD2. The input for sequencing was PBMCs from blood, taken roughly 2 weeks before vaccination. In DNA, the CDR3 is TGCAGTGCTAGTTCTAGCGGGACCCCTAGCACAGATACGCAGTATTTT. Amino acid sequence: CSASSSGTPSTDTQYF.